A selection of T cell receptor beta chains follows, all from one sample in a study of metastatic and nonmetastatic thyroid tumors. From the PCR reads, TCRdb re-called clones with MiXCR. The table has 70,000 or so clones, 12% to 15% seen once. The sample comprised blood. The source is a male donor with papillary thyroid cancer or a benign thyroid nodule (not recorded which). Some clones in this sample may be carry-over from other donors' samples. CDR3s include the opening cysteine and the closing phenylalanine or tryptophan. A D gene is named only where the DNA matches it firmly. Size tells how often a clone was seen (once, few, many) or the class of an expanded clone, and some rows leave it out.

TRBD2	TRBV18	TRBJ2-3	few	TGTGCCAGCTCACTGTGGACTAGTAGGGATACGCAGTATTTT	CASSLWTSRDTQYF
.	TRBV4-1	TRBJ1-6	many	TGCGCCAGCAGAAGCCCGGGGGGTTCACCCCTCCACTTT	CASRSPGGSPLHF
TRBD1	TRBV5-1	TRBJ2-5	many	TGCGCCAGCAGCGTCGGGACAGGGGATCAAGAGACCCAGTACTTC	CASSVGTGDQETQYF
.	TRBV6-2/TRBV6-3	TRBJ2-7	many	TGTGCCAGCTTATCGACAGGTTACGAGCAGTACTTC	CASLSTGYEQYF
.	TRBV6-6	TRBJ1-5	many	TGTGCCAGCAGTTATCGGGTCTTGGGCAATCAGCCCCAGCATTTT	CASSYRVLGNQPQHF
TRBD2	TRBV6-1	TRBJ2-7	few	TGTGCCAGCAGTGAATTAACCAGACTAGCGACCGAGCAGTACTTC	CASSELTRLATEQYF
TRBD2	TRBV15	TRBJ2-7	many	TGTGCCACCAGCAGAGACCTAGAGGGACTAGCCTACGAGCAGTACTTC	CATSRDLEGLAYEQYF
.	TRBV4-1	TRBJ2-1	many	TGCGCCAGCAGCCGCCCACTAGGAGGGGATGAGCAGTTCTTC	CASSRPLGGDEQFF
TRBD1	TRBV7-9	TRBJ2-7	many	TGTGCCAGCAGCCCAGACAGGGGGCCCAAATACGAGCAGTACTTC	CASSPDRGPKYEQYF
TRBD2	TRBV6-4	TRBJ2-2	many	TGTGCCAGCAGTCCACTAGCGGGAGGCACCGGGGAGCTGTTTTTT	CASSPLAGGTGELFF
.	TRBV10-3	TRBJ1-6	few	TGTGCCATCAGTGAGTCGAGGACAGTAAATTCACCCCTCCACTTT	CAISESRTVNSPLHF
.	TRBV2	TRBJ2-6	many	TGTGCCAGCAGTGGGGGGCGTAGTTCTGGGGCCAACGTCCTGACTTTC	CASSGGRSSGANVLTF
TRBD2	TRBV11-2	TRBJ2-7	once	TGCGCCAGCAGCTTAGATCGGACTAGCGGTAACGATCAATACTTC	CASSLDRTSGNDQYF
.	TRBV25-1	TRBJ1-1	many	TGTGCCAGCAGTGATCGATCCGCGAACACTGAAGCTTTCTTT	CASSDRSANTEAFF
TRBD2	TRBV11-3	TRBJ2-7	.	TGTGCCAGCAGCCGAAGGGACTACACCTACGAGCAGTACTTC	CASSRRDYTYEQYF
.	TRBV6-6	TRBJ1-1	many	TGTGCCAGCAGTTACTCGAAGGCGGGGAATGAAGCTTTCTTT	CASSYSKAGNEAFF
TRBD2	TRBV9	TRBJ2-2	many	TGTGCCAGCAGCGCTGGAGTGCGGGAGTGGACCGGGGAGCTGTTTTTT	CASSAGVREWTGELFF
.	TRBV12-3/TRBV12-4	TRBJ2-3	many	TGTGCCAGCAGTTTTGAGCGTGCAGATACGCAGTATTTT	CASSFERADTQYF
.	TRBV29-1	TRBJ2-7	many	TGCAGCGTTGAAGATGCGTGGGAGGCTTCCTACGAGCAGTACTTC	CSVEDAWEASYEQYF
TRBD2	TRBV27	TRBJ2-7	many	TGTGCCAGCAGTTTGACTAGCGGGTCTCCCCTAGGCGAGCAGTACTTC	CASSLTSGSPLGEQYF
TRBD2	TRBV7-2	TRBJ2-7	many	TGTGCCAGCAGCTACTTGGCGGGAGCCGTAAACGAGCAGTACTTC	CASSYLAGAVNEQYF
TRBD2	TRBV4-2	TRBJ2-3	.	TGTGCCAGCAGCCCGGGGACTAGCGGGAGGGCGCGAGATACGCAGTATTTT	CASSPGTSGRARDTQYF
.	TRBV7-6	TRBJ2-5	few	TGTGCCAGCAGTTTAACTCAGCGGCAAGAGACCCAGTACTTC	CASSLTQRQETQYF
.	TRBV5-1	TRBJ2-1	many	TGCGCCAGCAGCTTGGCCGGTAGCTCCTACAATGAGCAGTTCTTC	CASSLAGSSYNEQFF
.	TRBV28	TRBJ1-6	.	TGTGCCATCGCCGACCGGGCCACGAATTCACCCCTCCACTTT	CAIADRATNSPLHF
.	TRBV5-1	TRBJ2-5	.	TGCGCCAGTAGGGACCAGCAAGAGACCCAGTACTTC	CASRDQQETQYF
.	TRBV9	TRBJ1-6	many	TGTGCCAGCAGCGTAGGAATCCGACCGAATTCACCCCTCCACTTT	CASSVGIRPNSPLHF
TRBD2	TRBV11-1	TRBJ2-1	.	TGTGCCAGCATCGCTAACGCCCGGACTAGCTGGAGGGCCACTGAGCAGTTCTTC	CASIANARTSWRATEQFF
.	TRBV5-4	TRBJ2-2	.	TGTGCCAGCAGCTTGCTTGGAGGCACCGGGGAGCTGTTTTTT	CASSLLGGTGELFF
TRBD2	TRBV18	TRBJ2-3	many	TGTGCCAGCTCACCGGGACTAGCGGGAGTCGGAGATACGCAGTATTTT	CASSPGLAGVGDTQYF
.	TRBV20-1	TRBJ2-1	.	TGCAGTGCTAGAGTGTCTGGAAGCAATGAGCAGTTCTTC	CSARVSGSNEQFF
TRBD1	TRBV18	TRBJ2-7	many	TGTGCCAGCTCACCCTACTCGACAGGGGCCTACGAGCAGTACTTC	CASSPYSTGAYEQYF
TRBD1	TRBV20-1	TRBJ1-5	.	TGCAGTGCTAGGGGACAGAGGAGTCAGCCCCAGCATTTT	CSARGQRSQPQHF
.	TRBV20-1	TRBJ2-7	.	TGCAGTGCTAGGAGCGAGTGGATCTCCTACGAGCAGTACTTC	CSARSEWISYEQYF
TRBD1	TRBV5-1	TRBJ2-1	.	TGCGCCAGCGGTCCACTACAGGGGAGTAGCTCCTACAATGAGCAGTTCTTC	CASGPLQGSSSYNEQFF
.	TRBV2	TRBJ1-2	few	TGTGCCAGCAATCTGGGGTTTCTGAACTATGGCTACACCTTC	CASNLGFLNYGYTF
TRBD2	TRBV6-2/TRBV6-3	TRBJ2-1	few	TGTGCCAGCAGTTACTCGATGGGACTAGAGGGAGCTGATGAGCAGTTCTTC	CASSYSMGLEGADEQFF
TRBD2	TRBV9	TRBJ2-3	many	TGTGCCAGCAGCGTAGGTCTAGCGGGCACAGATACGCAGTATTTT	CASSVGLAGTDTQYF
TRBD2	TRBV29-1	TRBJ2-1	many	TGCAGCGTTGCCCCCTCAGCGGGAGTCTCGGGAAGTGAGCAGTTCTTC	CSVAPSAGVSGSEQFF
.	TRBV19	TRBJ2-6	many	TGTGCCAGTAGTATAGGGCGACAAGCTGGGGCCAACGTCCTGACTTTC	CASSIGRQAGANVLTF
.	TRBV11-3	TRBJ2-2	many	TGTGCCAGCAGCTTAGATGGGACAATTGTCACCGGGGAGCTGTTTTTT	CASSLDGTIVTGELFF
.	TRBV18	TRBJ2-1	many	TGTGCCAGCTCACCGTCCAGCGGGCGTTCCGTCTATGAGCAGTTCTTC	CASSPSSGRSVYEQFF
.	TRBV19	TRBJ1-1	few	TGTGCCAGTATCGGATGCGGGGTGCGCATAAACACTGAAGCTTTCTTT	CASIGCGVRINTEAFF
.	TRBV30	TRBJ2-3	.	TGTGCCTGGGGATTAGGGGGTTCTAGAGGGAGTGTAGAAACGCAGTATTTT	CAWGLGGSRGSVETQYF
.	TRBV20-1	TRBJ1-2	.	TGCAGTGCTAGTAGGCCAGGTTCCTATGGCTACACCTTC	CSASRPGSYGYTF
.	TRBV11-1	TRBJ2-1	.	TGTGCCAGCAGCTACGTGGGGGCGGGAGAGTACAATGAGCAGTTCTTC	CASSYVGAGEYNEQFF
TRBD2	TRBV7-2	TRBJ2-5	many	TGTGCCAGCTCCCCCGGGACTACAAAAGAGACCCAGTACTTC	CASSPGTTKETQYF
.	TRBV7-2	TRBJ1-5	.	TGTGCCAGCAGCCTAGGGGGACAACCCAATCAGCCCCAGCATTTT	CASSLGGQPNQPQHF
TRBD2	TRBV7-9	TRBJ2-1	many	TGTGCCAGCAGCGCATTCCCCCTAGCGGGAGGCTACAATGAGCAGTTCTTC	CASSAFPLAGGYNEQFF
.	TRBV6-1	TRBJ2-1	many	TGTGCCAGCAGTGGAACAGGGAGTCCTGGGAATGAGCAGTTCTTC	CASSGTGSPGNEQFF
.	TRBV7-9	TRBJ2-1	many	TGTGCCAGCAGCTTAGTTCTCTCCTACAATGAGCAGTTCTTC	CASSLVLSYNEQFF
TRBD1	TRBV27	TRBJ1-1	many	TGTGCCAGCAGTCCCTGGACAGGCCAGGGGAACACTGAAGCTTTCTTT	CASSPWTGQGNTEAFF
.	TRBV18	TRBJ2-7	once	TGTGCCAGCTCACCGACTAGTGGCGACGAGCAGTACTTC	CASSPTSGDEQYF
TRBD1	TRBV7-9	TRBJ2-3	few	TGTGCCAGCAGCTCTGACAGGGCTGCAGATACGCAGTATTTT	CASSSDRAADTQYF